The 17 T cell receptor beta chains below all came from one sample that was sequenced in a study of blood T cell repertoires in COVID-19. This table comes from immunoSEQ multiplex PCR, and its TCRdb copy is limited to in-frame clones, with some not included. The sample includes around 230,000 clones, 83% of them seen just once. Sequenced material: peripheral blood. Receptors were obtained from a middle-aged woman with active or convalescent COVID-19.

The chain's CDR3 is CASSPGQGAWEQYF. The CDR3 region has the DNA TGTGCCAGCTCACCAGGACAGGGGGCATGGGAGCAGTACTTC. The chain uses TRBV18 and TRBJ2-7; 11 bases match TRBD1. V shed 2 bases, J shed 7 bases, and the junction held 4 bases outside the gene matches. The CDR3 consists of 14 residues. Germline V gene lookup returns CDR1 KGHSH and CDR2 LQKENI.

The V and J genes are TRBV30 and TRBJ1-1, with no clear D. Germline lookup yields CDR1 GTSNPN and CDR2 SVGIG (reference sequence). This CDR3 is built from 13 residues. Trimming pared 2 bases from V and 4 bases from J, leaving 11 bases between. CDR3 sequence: CAWSRGMGTEAFF. The CDR3 DNA sequence: TGTGCCTGGAGTCGGGGTATGGGCACTGAAGCTTTCTTT.

This clone has only a few counts. The chain links TRBV29-1 to TRBJ1-2; 7 bases map to TRBD1. This CDR3 region has 15 residues. Germline CDR1 and CDR2: SQVTM and ANQGSEA. Trimming took 1 base from V and 4 from J; bases not matched to a gene: 9. DNA of the CDR3: TGCAGCGTTGAAGTGTTTGGTCAGGGGGGCTATGGCTACACCTTC. Translation gives CSVEVFGQGGYGYTF.

J is TRBJ1-1 and V is TRBV18; 9 nucleotides line up with TRBD1. The CDR3 totals 14 residues. J gave up 7 bases and V 5 bases, and 8 bases lay outside the gene matches. Germline lookup yields CDR1 KGHSH and CDR2 LQKENI. CDR3: CASSARQGVFEAFF. In DNA, the CDR3 is TGTGCCAGCTCAGCCCGACAGGGGGTTTTTGAAGCTTTCTTT.

The chain couples TRBV7-9 to TRBJ1-5, with 9 nucleotides matching TRBD1. The V and J ends lost 5 bases and 5 bases, in that order; junction bases with no gene match: 4. The length of the CDR3 is 14 residues. Germline V gene data show CDR1 as SEHNR and CDR2 as FQNEAQ (reference sequence). The CDR3 sequence: CASSVTGGDQPQHF. The CDR3, as DNA: TGTGCCAGCAGCGTGACAGGGGGGGATCAGCCCCAGCATTTT.

V is TRBV7-9 and J is TRBJ1-2; 8 bases are a match to TRBD1. J lost 6 bases, V lost 2 bases, and 2 bases had no gene match. Germline CDR1 is SEHNR and CDR2 is FQNEAQ (reference sequence). CDR3 length equals 13 residues. The CDR3 loop reads CASSLQGAHGYTF. The CDR3 DNA follows: TGTGCCAGCAGCTTACAGGGGGCGCATGGCTACACCTTC.

This CDR3 reads CASSLGTGSNYGYTF. CDR3 sequence (DNA): TGTGCCAGCAGCTTGGGGACAGGGAGTAACTATGGCTACACCTTC. This sequence joins TRBV5-8 and TRBJ1-2, with 8 nucleotides matching TRBD1. Germline assignment: CDR1 SGHTS and CDR2 YDEGEE. The CDR3 length is 15 residues. The junction had 2 bases not matched to a gene; V was cut back by 0 bases and J by 1 base. The full variable domain, completed using reference TRBV5-8 and TRBJ1-2, is EAGVTQSPTHLIKTRGQQATLRCSPISGHTSVYWYQQALGLGLQFLLWYDEGEERNRGNFPPRFSGRQFPNYSSELNVNALELEDSALYLCASSLGTGSNYGYTFGSGTRLTVV.

The rearrangement uses TRBV5-1 and TRBJ1-1; 12 bases agree with TRBD1. The CDR3 runs 16 residues. J gave up 4 bases and V 5 bases, and 9 bases lay outside the gene matches. In germline, CDR1 is SGHRS, CDR2 YFSETQ. CDR3 DNA sequence: TGCGCCAGCAGTCCCGGGACAGGGGGCGGAAGCACTGAAGCTTTCTTT. It specifies CASSPGTGGGSTEAFF.

V is TRBV6-5 and J is TRBJ2-1; D perhaps matches TRBD1 (6 bases). CDR3 length: 13 residues. From germline, CDR1 is MNHEY and CDR2 SVGAGI. V dropped 4 bases and J dropped 8 bases, with 12 bases sitting between them. This chain's CDR3 is CASSSRGVDEQFF. The CDR3 DNA is TGTGCCAGCAGTTCCAGGGGAGTGGATGAGCAGTTCTTC.

V is TRBV4-1 and J is TRBJ2-7; D unclear. CDR3 length: 14 residues. Germline V gene sequence: CDR1 MGHRA, CDR2 YSYEKL. Trimming took 1 base from V and 6 from J, leaving 13 bases between them. The CDR3 reads CASSQGLLMGEQYF. The CDR3 DNA reads TGCGCCAGCAGCCAAGGACTTTTGATGGGCGAGCAGTACTTC.

The rearrangement uses TRBV12-5 and TRBJ1-4; tentatively, D is TRBD1 (6 bases). There are 15 residues in the CDR3. Trimming stripped 7 bases from V and 7 bases from J, with 19 bases between. Germline V gene data show CDR1 as LGHNT and CDR2 as FRNRAP. This CDR3 reads CASAANGGPTEKLFF. The DNA of the CDR3 is TGTGCTAGTGCTGCCAACGGGGGGCCGACTGAAAAACTGTTTTTT.

This sequence joins TRBV10-2 and TRBJ2-1; TRBD2 is a possible D gene (5 bases). V lost 0 bases, J lost 0 bases, and 12 bases lay in between. The CDR3 runs 17 residues. The V gene's germline CDR1 is WSHSY and CDR2 SAAADI. Here the CDR3 reads CASSESGGLGSYNEQFF. DNA for the CDR3: TGCGCCAGCAGTGAGTCGGGCGGGTTGGGCTCCTACAATGAGCAGTTCTTC.

This chain connects TRBV6-6 to TRBJ2-1; 11 bases are shared with TRBD2. CDR3 size: 15 residues. Per the germline V gene, CDR1 is MNHNY and CDR2 is SVGAGI (reference sequence). The J segment lost 4 bases and the V segment lost 6 bases, leaving 5 bases of the junction unmatched. CDR3 protein: CASSATSGGYNEQFF. The CDR3 DNA sequence: TGTGCCAGCAGCGCCACTAGCGGGGGATACAATGAGCAGTTCTTC.

The J gene is TRBJ1-3, the V gene TRBV7-2; no clear D gene. V was cut by 0 bases and J by 2 bases, with 8 bases left in between. The V gene's germline CDR1 is SGHTA and CDR2 FQGNSA. The CDR3 extends over 15 amino acids. CDR3 in amino acids: CASSLATKTGNTIYF. The CDR3, as DNA: TGTGCCAGCAGCTTAGCGACAAAAACTGGAAACACCATATATTTT.

V and J are TRBV5-1 and TRBJ2-7, with 8 bases identical to TRBD1. The germline V gene encodes CDR1 SGHRS and CDR2 YFSETQ. V lost 4 bases to trimming and J lost 2 bases; unmatched junction nucleotides: 5. The CDR3 is 14 residues long. In nucleotides, the CDR3 is TGCGCCAGCAGCCCCGAGACAGGGGCCTACGAGCAGTACTTC. This codes for CASSPETGAYEQYF.

The CDR3 bases are TGCGCCAGCAGTGACACCGGACGGACTGATGAAAAACTGTTTTTT. It translates to CASSDTGRTDEKLFF. The chain joins TRBV5-1 to TRBJ1-4; D is unresolved. Germline values: CDR1 SGHRS, CDR2 YFSETQ. The V gene lost 5 bases and the J gene lost 6 bases, with 17 bases spanning the gap. This CDR3 region has 15 residues.

The chain couples TRBV7-8 to TRBJ2-1, with TRBD2 identical over 10 bases. The trim removed 3 bases at V and 3 bases at J, leaving 2 bases unmatched. The CDR3 length is 15 residues. Per the germline V gene, CDR1 is SGHVS and CDR2 is FQNEAQ. CDR3 loop: CASSFLAGDYNEQFF. The DNA for the CDR3 is TGTGCCAGCAGCTTTCTAGCGGGAGACTACAATGAGCAGTTCTTC. Variable domain in full (rest from reference TRBV7-8 and TRBJ2-1): GAGVSQSPRYKVAKRGQDVALRCDPISGHVSLFWYQQALGQGPEFLTYFQNEAQLDKSGLPSDRFFAERPEGSVSTLKIQRTQQEDSAVYLCASSFLAGDYNEQFFGPGTRLTVL.